This entry describes one T cell receptor (beta chain). Its antigen is unidentified. Germline V gene data show CDR1 as MNHEY and CDR2 as SVGAGI. V dropped 2 bases and J dropped 2; count of bases not matched to a gene: 2. The CDR3 is 14 residues long. The data derive from a study of cytomegalovirus exposure and HLA in healthy donors. Study outcomes and limitations: The availability of immune exposure information extended only to CMV serostatus.

The PCR used 60 Vbeta and 13 Jbeta primers. Libraries were prepared by immunoSEQ multiplex PCR; TCRdb keeps only in-frame clonotypes and omits some of them. Among more than 45,000 clones, around 68% were seen once, and the ten largest hold 5% to 7.5%. Sequences were obtained from PBMCs. The sequence was collected from a man aged 25 to 40 in good health and CMV-seronegative. The rearrangement joins TRBV6-5 to TRBJ1-2, with 7 nucleotides matching TRBD1. The CDR3, as DNA: TGTGCCAGCAGTTACGAGGGACAGAACTATGGCTACACCTTC. As protein: CASSYEGQNYGYTF.